The rows below give T cell receptor beta chains drawn from one sample of a study of identical twins. TCRdb redid the calling of the 5' RACE reads with MiXCR, one entry per CDR3 protein. Found here are hundreds of thousands of distinct CDR3 sequences, 7.5% to 9.5% of them singletons; the top ten hold roughly 7%. This sample also belongs to another study, concerning yellow fever vaccine responses in identical twins.

Sequencing was carried out using CD8+ T cells sorted from blood. The receptor source for this set is a young woman in good health. Both conserved end residues are part of each CDR3. A D gene is named only where the DNA matches it firmly. Only some rows state a clone size, as once, few, many or a class for expanded clones.

>many|TRBJ2-2|TRBV6-2/TRBV6-3|.
TGTGCCAGCAGTCCGGGCAGGGGTTCCGGGGAGCTGTTTTTT
CASSPGRGSGELFF
>many|TRBJ2-7|TRBV20-1|.
TGCAGTGTCCACCAATCTCGCGAGCAGTACTTC
CSVHQSREQYF
>.|TRBJ2-1|TRBV9|TRBD2
TGTGCCAGCAGCGATGGGACTAGCGGGGAGAACGATGAGCAGTTCTTC
CASSDGTSGENDEQFF
>many|TRBJ1-5|TRBV29-1|.
TGCAGCGTTGTTCAGGGATTCGGTCAGCCCCAGCATTTT
CSVVQGFGQPQHF
>few|TRBJ2-7|TRBV4-3|TRBD2
TGCGCCAGCAGCCAAGATGCAGCGGGAGGTATCCACGAGCAGTACTTC
CASSQDAAGGIHEQYF
>.|TRBJ1-4|TRBV7-9|TRBD1
TGTGCCAGCAGCGCAACAGGGGGGTATAATGAAAAACTGTTTTTT
CASSATGGYNEKLFF
>many|TRBJ2-1|TRBV19|.
TGTGCCAGTAGTATAACGGTCTACAATGAGCAGTTCTTC
CASSITVYNEQFF
>few|TRBJ2-7|TRBV27|TRBD1
TGTGCCAGCAGTCCGGGACAGGAAAGATTCTACGAGCAGTACTTC
CASSPGQERFYEQYF
>.|TRBJ2-7|TRBV27|TRBD1
TGTGCCAGCAGTTCCGGACAGGCCTCCTACGAGCAGTACTTC
CASSSGQASYEQYF
>.|TRBJ2-2|TRBV27|.
TGTGCCAGCAGTTTATCCCATGACCCCGGGGTGCACACCGGGGAGCTGTTTTTT
CASSLSHDPGVHTGELFF
>few|TRBJ2-1|TRBV6-1|.
TGTGCCAGCAGTGAAGAGAAAGCGGCTACCTACAATGAGCAGTTCTTC
CASSEEKAATYNEQFF